The T cell receptor (beta chain) described here comes from a study of blood T cell repertoires in COVID-19 (dated by TCRdb to 2019 to 2021). Regarding the study in general: The collaborator samples originated in the United States, Italy and Spain and spanned the acute and convalescent phases of COVID-19. The prospective study material was composed of cDNA or gDNA derived from T cells, B-cell-depleted T cells, or PBMCs. Subjects who had been exposed to COVID-19, were actively infected with it, or had recovered from it provided the deeply sampled blood TCRbeta repertoires that made up the dataset. Samples were obtained from the ongoing ImmuneRACE study (first 160 participants) and from over a thousand subjects provided by 6 global collaborators. Nearly every sample came with metadata listing a de-identified subject ID, COVID-19 status, age in years and sex. The repertoires were made available in a free public database intended to serve as a resource for research on the immune response to SARS-CoV-2. HLA class I and class II types, where available, came from metadata supplied by the sample provider rather than from assay-based typing. Findings and caveats that apply to the study as a whole: The amount of clinical and demographic metadata varied by source and participant and was provided uncurated.

Whole blood was collected in K2EDTA tubes by collaborating institutions according to the institutions' own protocols. For TCRbeta analysis, collaborators shipped samples in one of three forms: frozen whole blood, isolated PBMCs, or DNA extracted from either of those sample types. Concerning this clone: Its antigen has not been determined. Within one base of it there is no much larger clone, and no base qualities were kept.

From cysteine to phenylalanine, the CDR3 is 19 amino acids long. The read is trimmed to its CDR3 DNA, 57 bases read in frame from base 1. Looking up the germline V gene (reference sequence) yields CDR1 MNHEY and CDR2 SMNVEV. V is trimmed back by 6 bases and J by 1 base, and the junction contains 15 bases that no gene match accounts for. TCRbeta CDR3 regions were amplified from genomic DNA by means of the immunoSEQ Assay, a bias-controlled multiplex PCR. The authors processed their data as follows. Within the assay, amplification of reference gene primers was used to estimate how many nucleated cells each sample contained. Sequence reads were collapsed and filtered to measure the absolute abundance of every unique TCRbeta CDR3 rearrangement. Productive Simpson clonality was computed per sample as the square root of Simpson's diversity index over productive rearrangements. Sourced from immuneACCESS, this table was stored by TCRdb with only in-frame sequences that have V and J called. A share of the clones is absent; for the studies checked, an unresolved V gene accounts for under half, and the remainder has no known explanation. That table furnishes V, J and clone size, whereas the DNA furnished D and trimming. In all, the sample holds over 100,000 clones, and 84% of those were seen once. Roughly 29% of the sample belongs to the ten largest clones.

The chain employs TRBV27 and TRBJ2-4, with 10 central nucleotides matching TRBD1. This clonotype originated in a man in his sixties with acute or convalescent COVID-19. Sequencing used peripheral blood. The nucleotide sequence reads as follows: TGTGCCAGCAGCCAGAGGGGACAGGGGCAGGTGGGGGCCAAAAACATTCAGTACTTC. Translated, this gives CASSQRGQGQVGAKNIQYF.